This T cell receptor beta chain was sequenced in a study of cytomegalovirus exposure and HLA in healthy donors. Study findings and constraints: An analysis done earlier found most TCR beta V segments productive about 87% or about 30% of the time. The study labeled 180 or so TCR beta chains cytomegalovirus-associated.

Regarding this clone: No antigen is known for it.

V lost 5 bases and J lost 0, with 11 bases in between. Per germline, CDR1 MDHEN and CDR2 SYDVKM. This CDR3 spans 15 amino acids. The PCR used 60 Vbeta and 13 Jbeta primers. Sequencing used immunoSEQ multiplex PCR; TCRdb keeps in-frame clones, though not all of them. In the table there are about 200,000 clones, 65% to 90% of which are singletons. The clonotype comes from a woman aged 45-65 years in good health and CMV-seronegative. The chain employs TRBV28 and TRBJ2-1; no definite D call. Sequences were obtained from PBMCs. The CDR3 spells CASSLHTSSYNEQFF. Written as DNA, the CDR3 is TGTGCCAGCAGTCTCCATACGAGCTCCTACAATGAGCAGTTCTTC.